These 30 T cell receptor beta chains share one sample of origin, sequenced in a study of beta chain features in type 1 diabetes. These receptors' targets are unknown. Study-wide results and limits: TCRB CDR3s were moderately but significantly shorter in Type 1 diabetes patients in all four CD4+ subsets.

Expressed TCRB transcripts were sequenced because the isolated RNA had all been reverse transcribed beforehand. Measured with immunoSEQ multiplex PCR; TCRdb has only the in-frame clones, and not every one. The sample lists fewer than 450,000 clones; 13% were seen once. Sequences were obtained from naive CD4+ T cells from blood. These receptors were collected from a woman aged 18-29 years with type 1 diabetes.

This clone turned up a few times. The chain is built from TRBV9 and TRBJ2-5; TRBD2 matches at 8 bases. Germline assignment: CDR1 SGDLS and CDR2 YYNGEE. The CDR3 runs 16 residues. V shed 0 bases and J 4 bases; nucleotides not matched to a gene: 8. This CDR3 reads CASSVADGRAGETQYF. The CDR3 DNA follows: TGTGCCAGCAGCGTAGCGGACGGGAGGGCCGGAGAGACCCAGTACTTC.

The chain has TRBV5-6 and TRBJ1-1, with D perhaps matching TRBD1 (6 bases). CDR1 is SGHDT, CDR2 YYEEEE, per germline. The CDR3 is made up of 16 amino acids. Trimming left V 1 base short and J 3 bases short, with 16 bases between. CDR3 region: CASSLLIADRDTEAFF. The CDR3 coding sequence is TGTGCCAGCAGCTTGCTTATTGCGGACAGAGACACTGAAGCTTTCTTT.

The chain has TRBV27 and TRBJ2-7; TRBD1 agrees at 10 bases. Germline V lookup: CDR1 MNHEY, CDR2 SMNVEV (reference sequence). This CDR3 contains 14 residues. This CDR3 reads CANYPGQGNYEQYV. DNA for the CDR3: TGTGCTAACTATCCGGGACAGGGGAACTACGAGCAGTACGTC.

The chain combines TRBV28 with TRBJ2-7; the match to TRBD1 covers 8 bases. Germline V gene data show CDR1 as MDHEN and CDR2 as SYDVKM. This CDR3 has 13 amino acids. Trimming took 8 bases from V and 3 from J; bases not matched to a gene: 6. The CDR3 here is CASGQGLLYEQYF. The CDR3 nucleotides read TGTGCCAGCGGACAGGGCCTCCTCTACGAGCAGTACTTC.

In this sample, this clone turned up a few times. The V gene is TRBV30, the J gene TRBJ2-5; a possible D gene is TRBD2 (5 bases). The germline V gene encodes CDR1 GTSNPN and CDR2 SVGIG (reference sequence). There are 12 residues in the CDR3. V was pared by 3 bases and J by 5 bases, with 10 bases between. This chain's CDR3 is CAWRSSGETQYF. The CDR3 coding sequence is TGTGCCTGGAGAAGTTCGGGGGAGACCCAGTACTTC. Together with reference TRBV30 and TRBJ2-5, the CDR3 gives the full variable domain: SQTIHQWPATLVQPVGSPLSLECTVEGTSNPNLYWYRQAAGRGLQLLFYSVGIGQISSEVPQNLSASRPQDRQFILSSKKLLLSDSGFYLCAWRSSGETQYFGPGTRLLVL.

This chain connects TRBV28 to TRBJ1-4; 7 bases fit TRBD1. After removal of 4 bases from V and 5 bases from J, the junction contained 1 base not matched to a gene. Per the germline V gene, CDR1 is MDHEN and CDR2 is SYDVKM. The CDR3 covers 13 residues. The CDR3 DNA follows: TGTGCCAGCAGTTCAGGGGGGAATGAAAAACTGTTTTTT. Translating gives CASSSGGNEKLFF.

This sequence joins TRBV18 and TRBJ2-7; maybe TRBD2 (6 bases). Trimming removed 6 bases at V and 0 bases at J, with 9 bases between. The germline V gene encodes CDR1 KGHSH and CDR2 LQKENI. This CDR3 is 13 amino acids long. The CDR3 region has the DNA TGTGCCAGCTCCCAGGGACTCTCCTACGAGCAGTACGTC. Translation gives CASSQGLSYEQYV.

The gene calls are TRBV2 and TRBJ2-5, with 12 bases matching TRBD2. The germline V gene encodes CDR1 SNHLY and CDR2 FYNNEI. There are 15 residues in the CDR3. Unmatched junction bases numbered 8, after V lost 10 bases and J lost 2 bases. The CDR3 protein is CATPSGRAPQETQYF. CDR3 nucleotides: TGTGCCACCCCTAGCGGGAGGGCCCCTCAAGAGACCCAGTACTTC.

This chain joins TRBV11-3 and TRBJ2-7, with 7 bases fitting TRBD2. Germline CDR1 SGHNT, CDR2 YENEEA. CDR3 length: 15 residues. The trim removed 2 bases at V and 2 bases at J, leaving 6 bases unmatched. The CDR3 DNA sequence: TGTGCCAGCAGCTTACTAGCGGAGGGGACCTACGAGCAGTACTTC. This codes for CASSLLAEGTYEQYF.

This chain uses TRBV7-9 with TRBJ2-5, with D possibly being TRBD1 (7 bases). There are 13 residues in the CDR3. Germline V CDR1 and CDR2: SEHNR, FQNEAQ (reference sequence). V lost 4 bases, J lost 5 bases, and 11 bases lay in between. In DNA, the CDR3 is TGTGCCAGCAGCTCCTCAGGGGGGGAGACCCAGTACTTC. Protein: CASSSSGGETQYF.

This sequence joins TRBV9 and TRBJ2-7; tentatively, D is TRBD2 (6 bases). Germline CDR1 is SGDLS and CDR2 is YYNGEE. This CDR3 region has 15 residues. Deletions cut 0 bases from V and 4 bases from J, with 14 bases between. CDR3 in DNA: TGTGCCAGCAGCGTAGGAACTGCGAGCGGGTACGAGCAGTACTTC. Amino acid sequence: CASSVGTASGYEQYF.

The chain links TRBV10-3 to TRBJ2-5, with 11 bases lining up with TRBD2. V lost 4 bases and J lost 1; bases outside the gene matches: 5. CDR3 size: 16 residues. The germline V gene encodes CDR1 ENHRY and CDR2 SYGVKD. DNA of the CDR3: TGTGCCATCAGTGCCACTAGCGGGAGAGGCCAAGAGACCCAGTACTTC. This gives the protein CAISATSGRGQETQYF.

This clone occurred a few times. This chain joins TRBV13 and TRBJ2-5; the D is unclear. V dropped 1 base and J dropped 3 bases, with 6 bases sitting between them. The CDR3 covers 13 residues. Germline CDR1 is PRHDT and CDR2 is FYEKMQ (reference sequence). The CDR3 spells CASSLVGKETQYF. The CDR3 DNA is TGTGCCAGCAGCTTAGTCGGTAAAGAGACCCAGTACTTC.

This rearrangement joins TRBV19 to TRBJ2-2, with a weak D call TRBD2 (6 bases). Germline CDR1 is LNHDA and CDR2 is SQIVND (reference sequence). V dropped 2 bases and J dropped 6 bases, with 7 bases sitting between them. CDR3 size: 13 residues. The DNA for the CDR3 is TGTGCCAGTAGTATACGGGGGTCCGGGGAGCTGTTTTTT. Translating it yields CASSIRGSGELFF.

This clone has more than one count but fewer than ten. The CDR3 loop is CASSFRRERRETQYF. The CDR3 DNA reads TGTGCCAGCAGCTTCCGGCGGGAGAGGAGAGAGACCCAGTACTTC. This chain connects TRBV7-8 to TRBJ2-5; 7 nucleotides match TRBD2. The CDR3 loop spans 15 amino acids. With V trimmed by 3 bases and J by 4 bases, 8 bases remained unmatched. Germline lookup yields CDR1 SGHVS and CDR2 FQNEAQ. The variable domain in full, with the rest retrieved from reference TRBV7-8 and TRBJ2-5, is GAGVSQSPRYKVAKRGQDVALRCDPISGHVSLFWYQQALGQGPEFLTYFQNEAQLDKSGLPSDRFFAERPEGSVSTLKIQRTQQEDSAVYLCASSFRRERRETQYFGPGTRLLVL.

The chain employs TRBV4-1 and TRBJ2-1, with 9 bases aligning to TRBD2. Losses at the gene ends were 3 bases for V and 6 bases for J; bases not matched to a gene: 6. The germline gives CDR1 MGHRA, CDR2 YSYEKL. There are 15 residues in the CDR3. The CDR3 region is CASSHLGLAGNEQFF. The CDR3 bases are TGCGCCAGCAGCCACCTGGGACTAGCCGGCAATGAGCAGTTCTTC.

This clone has just a few counts. The J gene is TRBJ2-3, the V gene TRBV5-4, with D possibly TRBD2 on 6 matching bases. CDR3 length equals 14 residues. From germline, CDR1 is SGHNT and CDR2 YYREEE (reference sequence). Trimming shortened V by 0 bases and J by 4 bases, and 9 bases separated the two germline ends. In DNA form, the CDR3 reads TGTGCCAGCAGCTTGGAAGAGCGGGCAGATACGCAGTATTTT. It is translated as CASSLEERADTQYF.

This clone was counted between two and nine times. V gene TRBV29-1 combines with J gene TRBJ1-2; D may be TRBD1 (5 bases). This CDR3 spans 16 amino acids. V lost 0 bases to trimming and J lost 5 bases, with 19 bases between them. Germline lookup yields CDR1 SQVTM and CDR2 ANQGSEA. CDR3 region: CSVEDRSQGSVYGYTF. The CDR3 bases are TGCAGCGTTGAAGATCGGTCGCAGGGTTCGGTATATGGCTACACCTTC.

The genes are TRBV29-1 and TRBJ1-2; 9 positions match TRBD1. Germline V gene lookup returns CDR1 SQVTM and CDR2 ANQGSEA. Trimming at V came to 3 bases and at J to 8 bases, leaving 7 bases not matched to a gene. This CDR3 is 13 amino acids long. The CDR3 loop is CSVDRDRVSGYTF. In DNA form, the CDR3 reads TGCAGCGTTGATAGGGACAGGGTGTCCGGCTACACCTTC.

This clone was seen a handful of times. The chain recombines TRBV7-8 with TRBJ2-1; tentative D call: TRBD1 (6 bases). The germline V and J ends were trimmed by 6 bases and 7 bases, with 22 bases remaining between them. The germline CDR1 and CDR2 sequences are SGHVS and FQNEAQ. CDR3 length equals 16 residues. DNA for the CDR3: TGTGCCAGCAGGTCCCCTGGGGGCGGACCTGCGAATGAGCAGTTCTTC. Its translation is CASRSPGGGPANEQFF. Filled out from reference TRBV7-8 and TRBJ2-1, the complete variable domain reads GAGVSQSPRYKVAKRGQDVALRCDPISGHVSLFWYQQALGQGPEFLTYFQNEAQLDKSGLPSDRFFAERPEGSVSTLKIQRTQQEDSAVYLCASRSPGGGPANEQFFGPGTRLTVL.

The J gene is TRBJ2-3, the V gene TRBV25-1, with 8 positions matching TRBD1. The CDR3 loop spans 16 amino acids. Germline-derived CDR1 and CDR2 are MGHDK and SYGVNS. J gave up 2 bases and V 3 bases, and 7 bases lay outside the gene matches. Written as DNA, the CDR3 is TGTGCCAGCAGTGATGATCAGGGGGCGCCCACAGATACGCAGTATTTT. Translated, it gives CASSDDQGAPTDTQYF.

The table lists this clone with a few counts. This chain links TRBV7-2 with TRBJ2-1; 12 nucleotides align to TRBD2. The CDR3 totals 16 residues. V gave up 3 bases and J gave up 6 bases; unmatched junction bases: 6. Germline V gene data show CDR1 as SGHTA and CDR2 as FQGNSA. The CDR3 sequence: CASSLMTSGSINEQFF. CDR3 sequence (DNA): TGTGCCAGCAGCTTGATGACTAGCGGGAGTATCAATGAGCAGTTCTTC.

This chain joins TRBV28 and TRBJ2-7; D is unresolved. This CDR3 is built from 14 residues. Trimming cost V 2 bases and J 3 bases, with 11 bases left between them. Germline V gene sequence: CDR1 MDHEN, CDR2 SYDVKM. CDR3: CASSLAPGGYEQYF. The CDR3 nucleotides read TGTGCCAGCAGTTTAGCCCCGGGTGGCTACGAGCAGTACTTC.

This clone turned up a few times. This chain joins TRBV27 and TRBJ2-1, with D maybe TRBD2 (6 bases). Germline V gene data show CDR1 as MNHEY and CDR2 as SMNVEV (reference sequence). The CDR3 consists of 15 residues. The CDR3 loop is CAAFGGKRSGNEQFF. CDR3 coding DNA: TGTGCTGCATTTGGCGGGAAAAGGAGTGGCAATGAGCAGTTCTTC.

This clone was detected a few times. The rearrangement links TRBV5-1 to TRBJ1-5; D remains ambiguous. This CDR3 is built from 15 residues. The germline V gene has CDR1 SGHRS and CDR2 YFSETQ. Trimming removed 4 bases at V and 4 bases at J, with 15 bases between. CDR3 nucleotide sequence: TGCGCCAGCAGCCCCTTCGAGGGCGGGAATCAGCCCCAGCATTTT. Translated, it gives CASSPFEGGNQPQHF.

The V call is TRBV7-9, the J call TRBJ2-1; 12 bases match TRBD2. Per germline, CDR1 SEHNR and CDR2 FQNEAQ (reference sequence). The V and J ends lost 0 bases and 10 bases, in that order; junction bases with no gene match: 16. The CDR3 has 19 amino acids. The CDR3 coding sequence is TGTGCCAGCAGCTTAGCGCCTAGGCGGACTAGCGGGAATCGGCTCGAGCAGTTCTTC. This encodes CASSLAPRRTSGNRLEQFF.

The chain is built from TRBV5-1 and TRBJ2-7, with D perhaps matching TRBD1 (6 bases). The germline V gene encodes CDR1 SGHRS and CDR2 YFSETQ. The V end was cut by 4 bases, the J end by 4 bases, with 21 bases between. The length of the CDR3 is 16 residues. DNA for the CDR3: TGCGCCAGCAGCCCCGGGACACCGAACCCTATTTACGAGCAGTACTTC. Translating it yields CASSPGTPNPIYEQYF.

The chain is built from TRBV5-1 and TRBJ2-7, with 10 positions matching TRBD1. CDR3 length equals 15 residues. Trimming removed 4 bases from V and 4 bases from J; junction bases left unmatched: 8. Germline V gives CDR1 SGHRS, CDR2 YFSETQ. In DNA, the CDR3 is TGCGCCAGCAGCGCACGACAGGGGGCTAAGTACGAGCAGTACTTC. It specifies CASSARQGAKYEQYF.

The rearrangement uses TRBV11-2 and TRBJ2-1, with TRBD2 identical over 10 bases. Germline V CDR1 and CDR2: SGHAT, FQNNGV. The CDR3 is 16 residues long. Trimming at V came to 2 bases and at J to 5 bases, leaving 6 bases not matched to a gene. The CDR3 protein is CASSLRSAGGDNEQFF. The CDR3 nucleotides are TGTGCCAGCAGCTTACGGTCAGCGGGAGGGGACAATGAGCAGTTCTTC.

The sample holds a few counts of this clone. This rearrangement joins TRBV4-1 to TRBJ2-1, with 9 bases identical to TRBD2. This CDR3 comprises 18 residues. V shed 0 bases, J shed 5 bases, and the junction held 11 bases outside the gene matches. Germline CDR1 and CDR2: MGHRA and YSYEKL. The CDR3 coding sequence is TGCGCCAGCAGCCAAGATGAAGAAGCTAGCGGGACCAACAATGAGCAGTTCTTC. Its protein product is CASSQDEEASGTNNEQFF.